These T cell receptor beta chains were read from a single sample in a study of blood T cell repertoires in COVID-19. The data were produced by immunoSEQ multiplex PCR, yet TCRdb's version contains in-frame clones alone and is incomplete. The table lists around 120,000 clones, more than 60% of them singletons, with 2.5% to 3% in the top ten. Sequenced material: peripheral blood. The origin of the receptors is a man aged 50 or older with acute or convalescent COVID-19. The CDR3 runs from the conserved cysteine through the conserved F or W. Fields, in order: V gene, J gene, D gene, clone size, CDR3 DNA, CDR3 protein. The D gene is left open where the match is weak. Clone sizes are given selectively: once, few, many, or a class where the clone is expanded.

v_call: TRBV5-1
j_call: TRBJ1-3
d_call: NA
clone_size: NA
cdr3_nt: TGCGCCAGCAGCTTCAGTCAGGGTACGGGAAACACCATATATTTT
cdr3_aa: CASSFSQGTGNTIYF

v_call: TRBV11-3
j_call: TRBJ2-5
d_call: NA
clone_size: NA
cdr3_nt: TGTGCCAGCAGCTTACAAGCGGAAGAGACCCAGTACTTC
cdr3_aa: CASSLQAEETQYF

v_call: TRBV4-1
j_call: TRBJ2-3
d_call: TRBD2
clone_size: NA
cdr3_nt: TGCGCCAGCAGCCACGGGGGTTTAGCGGGGGGACAGGATACGCAGTATTTT
cdr3_aa: CASSHGGLAGGQDTQYF

v_call: TRBV4-2
j_call: TRBJ1-2
d_call: NA
clone_size: NA
cdr3_nt: TGTGCCAGCATGGGGGAGGGCGTGTATGGCTACACCTTC
cdr3_aa: CASMGEGVYGYTF

v_call: TRBV5-4
j_call: TRBJ1-2
d_call: NA
clone_size: few
cdr3_nt: TGTGCCAGCACCGGAGCTAACTATGGCTACACCTTC
cdr3_aa: CASTGANYGYTF

v_call: TRBV4-2
j_call: TRBJ2-4
d_call: TRBD2
clone_size: few
cdr3_nt: TGTGCCAGCAGCCTCCGGGAGGGCCAAAACATTCAGTACTTC
cdr3_aa: CASSLREGQNIQYF

v_call: TRBV6-2/TRBV6-3
j_call: TRBJ2-7
d_call: TRBD2
clone_size: NA
cdr3_nt: TGTGCCAGCAGTTTACTAGCGGGAATCCACGAGCAGTACTTC
cdr3_aa: CASSLLAGIHEQYF

v_call: TRBV10-1
j_call: TRBJ2-3
d_call: TRBD2
clone_size: NA
cdr3_nt: TGCGCCAGCAGTGAGGGGGCTAGCGGTACAGATACGCAGTATTTT
cdr3_aa: CASSEGASGTDTQYF

v_call: TRBV5-6
j_call: TRBJ1-2
d_call: TRBD1
clone_size: NA
cdr3_nt: TGTGCCAGCAGCACTCCCGGGGACAGGGCCTATGGCTACACCTTC
cdr3_aa: CASSTPGDRAYGYTF

v_call: TRBV6-1
j_call: TRBJ2-7
d_call: TRBD1
clone_size: NA
cdr3_nt: TGTGCCAGCAGTGAAGAGGACGGCGGACAGGGTGGGTTCTACTTC
cdr3_aa: CASSEEDGGQGGFYF

v_call: TRBV6-5
j_call: TRBJ2-3
d_call: TRBD2
clone_size: NA
cdr3_nt: TGTGCCAGCAGTAGGAACGGGAGGGCCCCAGATACGCAGTATTTT
cdr3_aa: CASSRNGRAPDTQYF

v_call: TRBV6-5
j_call: TRBJ2-4
d_call: NA
clone_size: NA
cdr3_nt: TGTGCCAGCAGAACGGAACTAGTTGGCATTCAGTACTTC
cdr3_aa: CASRTELVGIQYF

v_call: TRBV3-1/TRBV3-2
j_call: TRBJ1-1
d_call: NA
clone_size: NA
cdr3_nt: TGTGCCAGCAGCCAAGACCATTCCGGGGGGAACACTGAAGCTTTCTTT
cdr3_aa: CASSQDHSGGNTEAFF

v_call: TRBV29-1
j_call: TRBJ2-7
d_call: TRBD2
clone_size: NA
cdr3_nt: TGCAGCGTTGAAGGGACTAGCGGGAGTATCTACGAGCAGTACTTC
cdr3_aa: CSVEGTSGSIYEQYF

v_call: TRBV6-4
j_call: TRBJ1-1
d_call: TRBD1
clone_size: NA
cdr3_nt: TGTGCCAGCAGTGACTCAGGGACAGGGGAAGGGGACACTGAAGCTTTCTTT
cdr3_aa: CASSDSGTGEGDTEAFF

v_call: TRBV29-1
j_call: TRBJ2-7
d_call: TRBD1
clone_size: NA
cdr3_nt: TGCAGCGTTGCGGACAGGGACGAGCAGTACTTC
cdr3_aa: CSVADRDEQYF

v_call: TRBV11-2
j_call: TRBJ1-6
d_call: TRBD1
clone_size: NA
cdr3_nt: TGTGCCAGCAGCTTGGGACAGGGGGATTCACCCCTCCACTTT
cdr3_aa: CASSLGQGDSPLHF

v_call: TRBV6-5
j_call: TRBJ1-1
d_call: NA
clone_size: NA
cdr3_nt: TGTGCCAGCATCCAGCGGAACACTGAAGCTTTCTTT
cdr3_aa: CASIQRNTEAFF

v_call: TRBV5-1
j_call: TRBJ2-5
d_call: NA
clone_size: few
cdr3_nt: TGCGCCAGCAGCCAGGGGGGAGGTCAAGAGACCCAGTACTTC
cdr3_aa: CASSQGGGQETQYF

v_call: TRBV19
j_call: TRBJ2-5
d_call: NA
clone_size: NA
cdr3_nt: TGTGCCAGTATCAAGCCTAGCGCACAAGAGACCCAGTACTTC
cdr3_aa: CASIKPSAQETQYF

v_call: TRBV10-3
j_call: TRBJ2-5
d_call: TRBD2
clone_size: NA
cdr3_nt: TGTGCCATCAGCCCGGGACTAGCGGGGGAAGAGACCCAGTACTTC
cdr3_aa: CAISPGLAGEETQYF

v_call: TRBV7-9
j_call: TRBJ2-7
d_call: TRBD1
clone_size: NA
cdr3_nt: TGTGCCAGCAGCTTAGGTCTGCGCGGGACAGGGTCGTACGAGCAGTACTTC
cdr3_aa: CASSLGLRGTGSYEQYF

v_call: TRBV27
j_call: TRBJ1-4
d_call: NA
clone_size: NA
cdr3_nt: TGTGCCAGCAGTGGTCGGGGGGTTTCTAATGAAAAACTGTTTTTT
cdr3_aa: CASSGRGVSNEKLFF

v_call: TRBV10-3
j_call: TRBJ2-3
d_call: TRBD1
clone_size: NA
cdr3_nt: TGTGCCATCGCCCCCCACAAAGGGGGCTTGAGCACAGATACGCAGTATTTT
cdr3_aa: CAIAPHKGGLSTDTQYF

v_call: TRBV12-3/TRBV12-4
j_call: TRBJ2-7
d_call: NA
clone_size: NA
cdr3_nt: TGTGCCAGCAGTTTCGGGTACGAGCAGTACTTC
cdr3_aa: CASSFGYEQYF

v_call: TRBV4-1
j_call: TRBJ2-3
d_call: NA
clone_size: NA
cdr3_nt: TGCGCCAGCAGCCTAGGACTAAATACAGATACGCAGTATTTT
cdr3_aa: CASSLGLNTDTQYF

v_call: TRBV7-3
j_call: TRBJ2-7
d_call: TRBD1
clone_size: NA
cdr3_nt: TGTGCCAGCAGCTTAAGGAGGGGACAGGGGTACGAGCAGTACTTC
cdr3_aa: CASSLRRGQGYEQYF

v_call: TRBV4-1
j_call: TRBJ2-3
d_call: TRBD2
clone_size: few
cdr3_nt: TGCGCCAGCAGCCAAGGGGCCCGGGGGGGAGAAGATACGCAGTATTTT
cdr3_aa: CASSQGARGGEDTQYF

v_call: TRBV18
j_call: TRBJ2-3
d_call: NA
clone_size: NA
cdr3_nt: TGTGCCAGCTCACCCCCCCCGGGGAGCACAGATACGCAGTATTTT
cdr3_aa: CASSPPPGSTDTQYF

v_call: TRBV12-3/TRBV12-4
j_call: TRBJ2-2
d_call: TRBD1
clone_size: NA
cdr3_nt: TGTGCCAGCAGTGCATCAGGGGGCCGGGAGCTGTTTTTT
cdr3_aa: CASSASGGRELFF

v_call: TRBV4-1
j_call: TRBJ2-7
d_call: TRBD1
clone_size: NA
cdr3_nt: TGCGCCAGCAGCCAATCTATTGACAGGGCCCACGAGCAGTACTTC
cdr3_aa: CASSQSIDRAHEQYF

v_call: TRBV28
j_call: TRBJ2-7
d_call: NA
clone_size: NA
cdr3_nt: TGTGCCAGCAGTTACAGGGTAGAAGGCTACGAGCAGTACTTC
cdr3_aa: CASSYRVEGYEQYF

v_call: TRBV19
j_call: TRBJ2-1
d_call: NA
clone_size: NA
cdr3_nt: TGTGCCAGTAGCCCCAGACAGGGGACTAACCATGAGCAGTTCTTC
cdr3_aa: CASSPRQGTNHEQFF

v_call: TRBV5-5
j_call: TRBJ1-2
d_call: NA
clone_size: few
cdr3_nt: TGTGCCAGCAGCTTGGATTATAACTATGGCTACACCTTC
cdr3_aa: CASSLDYNYGYTF

v_call: TRBV30
j_call: TRBJ2-3
d_call: TRBD1
clone_size: NA
cdr3_nt: TGTGCCTGGCTCGGACAGGACACAGATACGCAGTATTTT
cdr3_aa: CAWLGQDTDTQYF